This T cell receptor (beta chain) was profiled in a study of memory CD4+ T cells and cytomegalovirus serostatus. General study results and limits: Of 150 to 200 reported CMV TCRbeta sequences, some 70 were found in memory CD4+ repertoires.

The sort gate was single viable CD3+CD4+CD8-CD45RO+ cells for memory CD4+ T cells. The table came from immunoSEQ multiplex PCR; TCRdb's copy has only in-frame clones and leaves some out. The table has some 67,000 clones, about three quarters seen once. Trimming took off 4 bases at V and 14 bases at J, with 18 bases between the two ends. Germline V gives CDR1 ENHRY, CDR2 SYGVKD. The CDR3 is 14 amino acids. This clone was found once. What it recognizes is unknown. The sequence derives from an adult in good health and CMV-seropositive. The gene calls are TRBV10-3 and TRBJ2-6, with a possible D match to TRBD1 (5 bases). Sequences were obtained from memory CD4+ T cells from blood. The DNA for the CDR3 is TGTGCCATCAGTGCCCTTGGCCAGGGTAATCTCCTGACTTTC. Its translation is CAISALGQGNLLTF.